These 22 T cell receptor beta chains share one sample of origin, sequenced in a study of T cell changes during pregnancy in multiple sclerosis. TCRdb's copy holds only in-frame clones and misses some; the assay was immunoSEQ multiplex PCR. Altogether roughly 110,000 clones are present, just under 95% being singletons, with the ten largest covering more than 0.65%. This sample comprised peripheral blood, obtained in the third trimester of pregnancy. Every receptor here comes from a female donor in good health, enrolled as a control in a pregnancy study.

The J gene is TRBJ2-7, the V gene TRBV7-9, with D perhaps matching TRBD1 (6 bases). Deletions cut 5 bases from V and 3 bases from J, with 14 bases between. The CDR3 consists of 14 residues. CDR1 is SEHNR and CDR2 is FQNEAQ in the germline V gene (reference sequence). The CDR3 region is CASSQQEQGYEQYF. The CDR3 region has the DNA TGTGCCAGCAGCCAACAGGAACAGGGCTACGAGCAGTACTTC.

This chain uses TRBV4-3 with TRBJ1-5, with D tentatively TRBD1 (6 bases). Trimming stripped 0 bases from V and 6 bases from J, with 12 bases between. The CDR3 runs 15 residues. Germline CDR1 is LGHNA and CDR2 is YSLEER. CDR3 DNA: TGCGCCAGCAGCCAAGATCGGGGGGCGGGTCAGCCCCAGCATTTT. It yields the protein CASSQDRGAGQPQHF.

Written as DNA, the CDR3 is TGTGCCAGTAGTAGAACCCGACTAGCGGGCGATGAGGTCCGCGAGCAGTACTTC. It is translated as CASSRTRLAGDEVREQYF. V is TRBV19 and J is TRBJ2-7, with 10 bases identical to TRBD2. Germline values: CDR1 LNHDA, CDR2 SQIVND (reference sequence). After removal of 4 bases from V and 6 bases from J, the junction contained 18 bases not matched to a gene. This CDR3 spans 18 amino acids.

This chain connects TRBV14 to TRBJ2-1, with D perhaps TRBD2 (6 bases). This CDR3 contains 16 residues. V lost 3 bases and J 4 bases, leaving 16 bases between the germline ends. CDR1 SGHDN and CDR2 FVKESK come from the germline V gene. The CDR3 nucleotides are TGTGCCAGCAGCCAGATACCGGAGGGTATTTACAATGAGCAGTTCTTC. Its protein is CASSQIPEGIYNEQFF.

V and J are TRBV7-2 and TRBJ1-2, with 8 bases aligning to TRBD1. Per germline, CDR1 SGHTA and CDR2 FQGNSA. The CDR3 length is 18 residues. Trimming at V came to 2 bases and at J to 1 base, leaving 12 bases not matched to a gene. The CDR3: CASSLIGGQVDGNYGYTF. The DNA of the CDR3 is TGTGCCAGCAGCTTAATCGGGGGACAGGTCGATGGTAACTATGGCTACACCTTC. Variable domain in full (rest from reference TRBV7-2 and TRBJ1-2): GAGVSQSPSNKVTEKGKDVELRCDPISGHTALYWYRQSLGQGLEFLIYFQGNSAPDKSGLPSDRFSAERTGGSVSTLTIQRTQQEDSAVYLCASSLIGGQVDGNYGYTFGSGTRLTVV.

This clone showed up just once. The J gene is TRBJ2-2, the V gene TRBV30; 7 bases line up with TRBD2. With V trimmed by 4 bases and J by 2 bases, 7 bases remained unmatched. The CDR3 is 15 residues long. Germline loops: CDR1 GTSNPN, CDR2 SVGIG (reference sequence). The DNA of the CDR3 is TGTGCCTGGAAGGGCGCGGGGGTCAACACCGGGGAGCTGTTTTTT. As protein: CAWKGAGVNTGELFF.

The genes are TRBV4-3 and TRBJ1-2; a possible D gene is TRBD1 (5 bases). Germline V lookup: CDR1 LGHNA, CDR2 YSLEER. Trimming pared 2 bases from V and 3 bases from J, leaving 16 bases between. This CDR3 contains 16 residues. The CDR3 coding sequence is TGCGCCAGCAGCCAACACCTTAGCGGGGGGGACTATGGCTACACCTTC. Amino acid sequence: CASSQHLSGGDYGYTF.

This chain connects TRBV11-3 to TRBJ1-2; D unclear. The V end lost 5 bases, the J end lost 3 bases, and 7 bases lay between the germline ends. Germline V gives CDR1 SGHNT, CDR2 YENEEA. This CDR3 contains 12 residues. Here the CDR3 reads CASSRSDYGYTF. As DNA, the CDR3 is TGTGCCAGCAGCCGAAGCGACTATGGCTACACCTTC. Full variable domain (missing parts from reference TRBV11-3 and TRBJ1-2): EAGVVQSPRYKIIEKKQPVAFWCNPISGHNTLYWYLQNLGQGPELLIRYENEEAVDDSQLPKDRFSAERLKGVDSTLKIQPAELGDSAVYLCASSRSDYGYTFGSGTRLTVV.

The V call is TRBV25-1, the J call TRBJ2-6, with D maybe TRBD1 (6 bases). There are 16 residues in the CDR3. Germline loops: CDR1 MGHDK, CDR2 SYGVNS. V was clipped by 5 bases and J by 4 bases, with 15 bases between them. The CDR3 loop is CASSQPQGTGANVLTF. The CDR3 coding sequence is TGTGCCAGCAGTCAACCGCAGGGGACCGGGGCCAACGTCCTGACTTTC. The full variable domain, with the rest looked up from reference TRBV25-1 and TRBJ2-6, is EADIYQTPRYLVIGTGKKITLECSQTMGHDKMYWYQQDPGMELHLIHYSYGVNSTEKGDLSSESTVSRIRTEHFPLTLESARPSHTSQYLCASSQPQGTGANVLTFGAGSRLTVL.

This chain joins TRBV9 and TRBJ2-7; the D is unclear. The CDR3 extends over 15 amino acids. CDR1 and CDR2 from the germline V gene are SGDLS and YYNGEE. The germline V and J ends were trimmed by 6 bases and 4 bases, with 20 bases remaining between them. CDR3 in DNA: TGTGCCAGCACCACGGATCCCGCGAAGGAGTACGAGCAGTACTTC. This encodes CASTTDPAKEYEQYF.

This chain links TRBV4-3 with TRBJ2-1, with a possible D match to TRBD2 (5 bases). The CDR3 consists of 18 residues. V was pared by 0 bases and J by 0 bases, with 15 bases between. Per the germline V gene, CDR1 is LGHNA and CDR2 is YSLEER. The CDR3 DNA is TGCGCCAGCAGCCAAGAAGTTACTGGACTGAACTCCTACAATGAGCAGTTCTTC. It codes for CASSQEVTGLNSYNEQFF.

CDR3 protein: CASSLAGQGANQPQHF. For the CDR3, the DNA is TGTGCCAGCAGTTTAGCTGGACAGGGGGCAAATCAGCCCCAGCATTTT. V usage is TRBV27 and J usage is TRBJ1-5; 11 nucleotides line up with TRBD1. CDR3 length: 16 residues. In germline, CDR1 is MNHEY, CDR2 SMNVEV (reference sequence). V gave up 2 bases and J gave up 4 bases; unmatched junction bases: 4.

The rearrangement joins TRBV30 to TRBJ2-1; 11 nucleotides align to TRBD2. V trimming: 3 bases; J trimming: 9 bases; junction bases outside the gene matches: 4. The CDR3 consists of 13 residues. Germline V CDR1 and CDR2: GTSNPN, SVGIG (reference sequence). CDR3 amino acids: CAWSTSGGGEQFF. The CDR3 DNA follows: TGTGCCTGGAGCACTAGCGGGGGCGGTGAGCAGTTCTTC. Filled out from reference TRBV30 and TRBJ2-1, the complete variable domain reads SQTIHQWPATLVQPVGSPLSLECTVEGTSNPNLYWYRQAAGRGLQLLFYSVGIGQISSEVPQNLSASRPQDRQFILSSKKLLLSDSGFYLCAWSTSGGGEQFFGPGTRLTVL.

The genes are TRBV20-1 and TRBJ1-2; D not resolved. The CDR3 length is 10 residues. The germline V and J ends were trimmed by 6 bases and 8 bases, with 10 bases remaining between them. The germline gives CDR1 DFQATT, CDR2 SNEGSKA (reference sequence). CDR3 in amino acids: CSARGIGYTF. In DNA, the CDR3 is TGCAGTGCCCGCGGGATAGGCTACACCTTC.

V usage is TRBV7-3 and J usage is TRBJ2-3; D remains unclear. The germline V and J ends were trimmed by 2 bases and 2 bases, with 8 bases remaining between them. The CDR3 runs to 14 residues. The germline V gene has CDR1 SGHTA and CDR2 FQGTGA. The CDR3 protein is CASSLGGTTDTQYF. The CDR3 coding sequence is TGTGCCAGCAGCTTAGGCGGTACCACAGATACGCAGTATTTT.

The chain has TRBV7-9 and TRBJ2-1, with a weak D call TRBD1 (6 bases). CDR1 is SEHNR, CDR2 FQNEAQ, per germline (reference sequence). The CDR3 loop spans 15 amino acids. The germline V and J ends were trimmed by 6 bases and 5 bases, with 17 bases remaining between them. The CDR3 reads CASRSIPRDNNEQFF. In nucleotides, the CDR3 is TGTGCCAGCAGGAGTATTCCTAGGGACAACAATGAGCAGTTCTTC.

The V and J genes are TRBV19 and TRBJ2-3; 8 positions agree with TRBD2. Germline V gives CDR1 LNHDA, CDR2 SQIVND (reference sequence). The CDR3 has 15 residues. The trim removed 4 bases at V and 2 bases at J, leaving 5 bases unmatched. CDR3 DNA sequence: TGTGCCAGTAGTACCCAGCGGGGGTCCACAGATACGCAGTATTTT. It encodes CASSTQRGSTDTQYF.

The genes are TRBV7-2 and TRBJ2-7; tentative D call: TRBD1 (6 bases). Germline V gene data show CDR1 as SGHTA and CDR2 as FQGNSA. The CDR3 has 15 residues. The ends were cut back, 3 bases at V and 6 bases at J, with 18 bases in the middle. The CDR3 DNA reads as TGTGCCAGCAGCTTGACCCGGGACACAAGTCGCGAGCAGTACTTC. Protein: CASSLTRDTSREQYF.

The rearrangement joins TRBV2 to TRBJ2-1, with 9 bases fitting TRBD1. The CDR3 covers 15 residues. Germline V gene lookup returns CDR1 SNHLY and CDR2 FYNNEI. J was trimmed by 6 bases and V by 7 bases; bases with no gene match: 10. CDR3 in amino acids: CASKARTGETNEQFF. CDR3 nucleotides: TGTGCCAGCAAGGCCCGGACAGGGGAAACCAATGAGCAGTTCTTC.

The CDR3 sequence: CASSLSPGAANYGYTF. CDR3 coding DNA: TGTGCCAGCAGTTTATCCCCAGGGGCGGCTAACTATGGCTACACCTTC. The chain uses TRBV27 and TRBJ1-2, with TRBD1 as a possible D gene (6 bases). V lost 0 bases, J lost 0 bases, and 11 bases lay in between. The germline V gene has CDR1 MNHEY and CDR2 SMNVEV (reference sequence). The CDR3 runs 16 residues.

Only one count was recorded for this clone. The V gene is TRBV5-4, the J gene TRBJ1-6; D unclear. The CDR3 has 16 amino acids. The germline V and J ends were trimmed by 2 bases and 0 bases, with 9 bases remaining between them. Germline V lookup: CDR1 SGHNT, CDR2 YYREEE (reference sequence). CDR3 sequence (DNA): TGTGCCAGCAGCTTATCTACAGTCTCCTATAATTCACCCCTCCACTTT. Amino acid sequence: CASSLSTVSYNSPLHF.

Of note for this clone: This specimen includes other DNA sequences encoding the same CDR3. This chain connects TRBV20-1 to TRBJ1-2, with D possibly matching TRBD1 (5 bases). In germline, CDR1 is DFQATT, CDR2 SNEGSKA (reference sequence). The CDR3 has 11 residues. The V and J ends lost 6 bases and 3 bases respectively, with 8 bases between them. CDR3 amino acids: CSAPGDYGYTF. CDR3 DNA: TGCAGTGCCCCGGGGGACTATGGCTACACCTTC.